Listed here are 4 T cell receptor beta chains from one sample, sequenced in a study of OX40 agonist ivuxolimab in advanced cancers. Assay used: immunoSEQ multiplex PCR; TCRdb lists only in-frame clones, some missing. The data show more than 50,000 clones, approximately 85% seen once. The material sequenced was CD4+ or CD8+ T cells sorted from blood, taken in a trial of the OX40 agonist ivuxolimab. The receptors come from an adult with an advanced solid tumor such as melanoma, head and neck, liver or kidney cancer.

This chain joins TRBV7-6 and TRBJ2-7; possibly TRBD1 or TRBD2 for D (6 bases each). The V end lost 11 bases, the J end lost 6 bases, and 20 bases lay between the germline ends. The CDR3 spans 13 residues. Germline V CDR1 and CDR2: SGHVS, FNYEAQ. CDR3 coding DNA: TGTGCCTCCCGGGGGCCGGCTGAGGGCGAGCAGTACTTC. Its protein is CASRGPAEGEQYF.

The V gene is TRBV9, the J gene TRBJ2-1, with D possibly TRBD2 on 5 matching bases. The CDR3 consists of 15 residues. V was trimmed by 0 bases and J by 6 bases, leaving 13 bases between them. The germline V gene encodes CDR1 SGDLS and CDR2 YYNGEE. CDR3 bases: TGTGCCAGCAGCGTAGGGCCTACTAGTGGCAATGAGCAGTTCTTC. Amino acids: CASSVGPTSGNEQFF. Looking up the rest from reference TRBV9 and TRBJ2-1 gives the full variable domain: DSGVTQTPKHLITATGQRVTLRCSPRSGDLSVYWYQQSLDQGLQFLIQYYNGEERAKGNILERFSAQQFPDLHSELNLSSLELGDSALYFCASSVGPTSGNEQFFGPGTRLTVL.

This clone has a handful of counts. Here the CDR3 DNA reads TGTGCCAGCAGCCCTAACGACGACGCCAAAAACATTCAGTACTTC. It yields the protein CASSPNDDAKNIQYF. V gene TRBV28 combines with J gene TRBJ2-4; D unresolved. V was trimmed by 6 bases and J by 1 base, leaving 13 bases between them. The CDR3 contains 15 residues. Germline CDR1 and CDR2: MDHEN and SYDVKM.

This clone was observed a single time. The rearrangement links TRBV6-5 to TRBJ1-5; D is unclear. The CDR3 extends over 15 amino acids. The ends were cut back, 7 bases at V and 5 bases at J, with 18 bases in the middle. Germline V gene data show CDR1 as MNHEY and CDR2 as SVGAGI. DNA of the CDR3: TGTGCCAGCAAGGCGTCCCAGGAGCCCTATCAGCCCCAGCATTTT. Translating gives CASKASQEPYQPQHF.